These 8 T cell receptor beta chains came from one sample sequenced in a study of T cells in Graves' hyperthyroidism and ophthalmopathy. There were TCR beta CDR3 regions amplified from RNA transcripts. Initially, a first-round RT-PCR of the TCR CDR3 employed the HTBI primer set. MiXCR, applied by TCRdb to the multiplex PCR reads, yields one record per CDR3 protein. There are about 700,000 distinct CDR3 sequences in the sample; 14% occur only once, and approximately 10% lies in the top ten. Sequencing was performed on blood. The receptor source for this set is a woman younger than 35 with Graves' hyperthyroidism.

Ten or more counts support this clonotype. The V call is TRBV29-1, the J call TRBJ1-3; the D is unclear. V dropped 7 bases and J dropped 0 bases, with 19 bases sitting between them. Per the germline V gene, CDR1 is SQVTM and CDR2 is ANQGSEA. The CDR3 contains 16 residues. The DNA for the CDR3 is TGCAGCGCCCAGCTCAGTATACAGAGCTCTGGAAACACCATATATTTT. It specifies CSAQLSIQSSGNTIYF.

Many counts were recorded for this clonotype. CDR3 loop: CASSFQGGDTEAFF. The CDR3 DNA reads TGTGCCAGCAGCTTTCAGGGTGGTGACACTGAAGCTTTCTTT. The chain links TRBV7-2 to TRBJ1-1; D might be TRBD1 (5 bases). Germline CDR1 SGHTA, CDR2 FQGNSA. The CDR3 extends over 14 amino acids. Between the trimmed V and J ends, which lost 3 bases and 3 bases, there was a span of 11 bases.

In this sample, this clonotype turned up a few times. The chain carries TRBV7-3 and TRBJ2-2, with a weak D call TRBD1 (5 bases). V was cut by 4 bases and J by 6 bases, with 12 bases left in between. CDR3 size: 14 residues. CDR1 SGHTA and CDR2 FQGTGA come from the germline V gene. Here the CDR3 DNA reads TGTGCCAGCAGCTCAGGGTCTTTGGCCGGGGAGCTGTTTTTT. Its translation is CASSSGSLAGELFF. Full variable domain (rest looked up from reference TRBV7-3 and TRBJ2-2): GAGVSQTPSNKVTEKGKYVELRCDPISGHTALYWYRQSLGQGPEFLIYFQGTGAADDSGLPNDRFFAVRPEGSVSTLKIQRTERGDSAVYLCASSSGSLAGELFFGEGSRLTVL.

The CDR3: CASSINRGSRGNQPQHF. The CDR3 DNA follows: TGTGCCAGTAGTATAAACAGGGGAAGTAGGGGCAATCAGCCCCAGCATTTT. This rearrangement joins TRBV19 to TRBJ1-5; 7 bases fit TRBD1. CDR3 length: 17 amino acids. Germline-derived CDR1 and CDR2 are LNHDA and SQIVND (reference sequence). The junction had 9 bases not matched to a gene; V was cut back by 2 bases and J by 2 bases.

At least ten counts were recorded for this clonotype. The V and J genes are TRBV7-2 and TRBJ2-7, with 7 bases aligning to TRBD2. The CDR3 sequence is 15 residues long. Germline loops: CDR1 SGHTA, CDR2 FQGNSA. V gave up 2 bases and J gave up 3 bases; unmatched junction bases: 7. The CDR3 DNA sequence: TGTGCCAGCAGCTTATTGAGCGGGACTTACTACGAGCAGTACTTC. Amino acid sequence: CASSLLSGTYYEQYF.

The gene calls are TRBV11-2 and TRBJ2-3; 9 bases align to TRBD2. Germline CDR1 SGHAT, CDR2 FQNNGV. The CDR3 extends over 14 amino acids. Trimming at V came to 2 bases and at J to 5 bases, leaving 2 bases not matched to a gene. The CDR3 sequence: CASSLRLAVDTQYF. The CDR3 nucleotides read TGTGCCAGCAGCTTAAGACTAGCGGTAGATACGCAGTATTTT.

The table lists this clonotype with many counts. The chain joins TRBV12-3 or TRBV12-4 to TRBJ2-7; a possible D gene is TRBD1 (6 bases). Trimming pared 0 bases from V and 3 bases from J, leaving 6 bases between. The CDR3 loop spans 13 amino acids. CDR3 nucleotide sequence: TGTGCCAGCAGTTTAGCCAGGGGCTACGAGCAGTACTTC. It translates to CASSLARGYEQYF.

The chain joins TRBV19 to TRBJ2-6, with 12 nucleotides matching TRBD2. The CDR3 runs to 17 residues. Germline V gene data show CDR1 as LNHDA and CDR2 as SQIVND (reference sequence). V shed 4 bases and J 1 base; nucleotides not matched to a gene: 2. CDR3 in amino acids: CASSKTSGSSGANVLTF. In nucleotides, the CDR3 is TGTGCCAGTAGTAAGACTAGCGGGAGTTCTGGGGCCAACGTCCTGACTTTC.